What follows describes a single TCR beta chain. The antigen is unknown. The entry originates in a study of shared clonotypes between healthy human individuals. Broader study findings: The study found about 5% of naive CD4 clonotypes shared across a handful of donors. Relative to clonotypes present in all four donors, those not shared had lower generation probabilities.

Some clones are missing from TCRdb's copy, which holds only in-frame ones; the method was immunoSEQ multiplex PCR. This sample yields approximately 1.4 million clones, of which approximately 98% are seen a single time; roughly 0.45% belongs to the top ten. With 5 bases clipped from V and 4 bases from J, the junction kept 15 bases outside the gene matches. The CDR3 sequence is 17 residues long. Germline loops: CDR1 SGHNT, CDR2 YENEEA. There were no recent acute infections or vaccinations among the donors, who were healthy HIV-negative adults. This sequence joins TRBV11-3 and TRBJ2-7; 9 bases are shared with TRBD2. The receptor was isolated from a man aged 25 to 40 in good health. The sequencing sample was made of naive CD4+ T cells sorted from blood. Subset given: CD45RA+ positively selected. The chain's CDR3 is CASSPIVYCGRAYEQYF. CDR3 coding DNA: TGTGCCAGCAGCCCGATAGTCTATTGCGGGAGGGCTTACGAGCAGTACTTC.